These 16 T cell receptor beta chains were sequenced from one sample in a study of T cell repertoires in cytomegalovirus infection (dated by TCRdb to about 2019). The reads were generated on an Illumina HiSeq 1500. TCRdb redid the processing of the public reads, applying fastp at Q25 and MiXCR, and retained in-frame beta chains. Each CDR3 protein appears once, grouped with its most common genes and DNA. Within this sample are about 130,000 distinct CDR3 sequences, with roughly a quarter of them counted one time only. Clones ranked in the top ten supply roughly 35% of the sample. Their specific antigens are unknown. Sequencing was carried out using PBMCs, sequenced either directly or after in vitro stimulation (not recorded which). These receptors were taken from a human donor in good health (CMV status not recorded). Some clones in this sample may be carry-over from other donors' samples.

The table lists this clonotype with a few counts. The gene calls are TRBV20-1 and TRBJ2-5, with 9 bases lining up with TRBD2. The length of the CDR3 is 13 residues. The ends lost 3 bases at V and 5 bases at J; junction bases unmatched: 4. Germline CDR1 is DFQATT and CDR2 is SNEGSKA (reference sequence). The CDR3 region is CSASLAGDETQYF. The CDR3 DNA reads TGCAGTGCTAGTTTAGCGGGAGACGAGACCCAGTACTTC.

The chain joins TRBV10-3 to TRBJ1-5, with D possibly being TRBD1 (6 bases). V was cut by 0 bases and J by 3 bases, with 9 bases left in between. CDR3 length equals 15 residues. Germline assignment: CDR1 ENHRY and CDR2 SYGVKD. CDR3: CAISESRGDNQPQHF. CDR3 sequence (DNA): TGTGCCATCAGTGAGTCTAGGGGGGACAATCAGCCCCAGCATTTT.

This clonotype turned up a few times. The V call is TRBV4-1, the J call TRBJ2-1, with D tentatively TRBD2 (6 bases). Deletions cut 0 bases from V and 0 bases from J, with 12 bases between. The CDR3 loop spans 17 amino acids. Per germline, CDR1 MGHRA and CDR2 YSYEKL. This CDR3 reads CASSQDRTISSYNEQFF. CDR3 nucleotide sequence: TGCGCCAGCAGCCAAGATAGGACTATAAGCTCCTACAATGAGCAGTTCTTC.

This clonotype was recorded at least ten times. The chain uses TRBV28 and TRBJ2-7; TRBD2 might be the D (6 bases). The germline V gene encodes CDR1 MDHEN and CDR2 SYDVKM. Trimming cost V 4 bases and J 2 bases, with 12 bases left between them. There are 14 residues in the CDR3. CDR3 sequence reads: CASSSPGLTYEQYF. In nucleotides, the CDR3 is TGTGCCAGCAGTTCTCCGGGACTCACCTACGAGCAGTACTTC.

This clonotype was seen a few times. The chain recombines TRBV11-2 with TRBJ2-5; the D is unclear. Germline V gives CDR1 SGHAT, CDR2 FQNNGV. The CDR3 sequence is 14 residues long. The V end was cut by 1 base, the J end by 4 bases, with 10 bases between. CDR3 sequence reads: CASSLVLGLETQYF. The CDR3 DNA sequence: TGTGCCAGCAGCTTAGTGCTGGGGTTAGAGACCCAGTACTTC.

This clonotype appeared many times. This chain links TRBV12-3 or TRBV12-4 with TRBJ2-5; tentative D call: TRBD1 (6 bases). Trimming shortened V by 6 bases and J by 2 bases, and 13 bases separated the two germline ends. CDR3 length equals 14 residues. The CDR3 loop is CASSYGTIQETQYF. The CDR3 DNA is TGTGCCAGCAGCTACGGGACAATACAAGAGACCCAGTACTTC.

The rearrangement links TRBV6-1 to TRBJ2-1; D is undetermined. CDR3 length: 14 residues. From germline, CDR1 is MNHNS and CDR2 SASEGT. The germline V and J ends were trimmed by 1 base and 8 bases, with 12 bases remaining between them. CDR3 DNA: TGTGCCAGCAGTGAAGAAAAGGGTATCTATGAGCAGTTCTTC. This sequence encodes CASSEEKGIYEQFF.

The chain carries TRBV7-9 and TRBJ2-6, with unresolved D. Germline lookup yields CDR1 SEHNR and CDR2 FQNEAQ (reference sequence). This CDR3 is 17 amino acids long. V lost 5 bases to trimming and J lost 1 base, with 15 bases between them. DNA of the CDR3: TGTGCCAGCAGCCTGCCTATTACGGGTTCTGGGGCCAACGTCCTGACTTTC. Translation: CASSLPITGSGANVLTF.

This rearrangement joins TRBV20-1 to TRBJ2-1, with 13 bases aligning to TRBD2. Germline V gene data show CDR1 as DFQATT and CDR2 as SNEGSKA (reference sequence). This CDR3 is built from 13 residues. Trimming took 7 bases from V and 10 from J; bases not matched to a gene: 7. CDR3 residues: CSGGTSGNKEQFF. As DNA, the CDR3 is TGCAGTGGAGGGACTAGCGGGAATAAAGAGCAGTTCTTC.

The chain employs TRBV12-3 or TRBV12-4 and TRBJ2-1; 11 nucleotides align to TRBD2. This CDR3 comprises 17 residues. Unmatched junction bases numbered 12, after V lost 4 bases and J lost 7 bases. CDR3 DNA: TGTGCCAGCAGTTCTCGGGTCCTAGCGGGAGGAGTAAATGAGCAGTTCTTC. Amino acid sequence: CASSSRVLAGGVNEQFF.

V gene TRBV20-1 combines with J gene TRBJ1-1; a weak D match, TRBD1 (5 bases). Germline V lookup: CDR1 DFQATT, CDR2 SNEGSKA (reference sequence). There are 13 residues in the CDR3. V was trimmed by 4 bases and J by 10 bases, leaving 19 bases between them. The CDR3 coding sequence is TGCAGTGCTACAACGGCAGGGTTTTCGGGAGCTTTCTTT. It is translated as CSATTAGFSGAFF.

This clonotype was seen a handful of times. The chain recombines TRBV6-1 with TRBJ1-5, with no clear D. V was cut by 0 bases and J by 3 bases, with 6 bases left in between. Germline loops: CDR1 MNHNS, CDR2 SASEGT. The CDR3 runs 14 residues. CDR3 nucleotides: TGTGCCAGCAGTGAAGCACCCGCCAATCAGCCCCAGCATTTT. Protein sequence: CASSEAPANQPQHF.

The chain joins TRBV12-3 or TRBV12-4 to TRBJ1-5; 8 nucleotides match TRBD1. The CDR3 sequence is 16 residues long. V shed 5 bases, J shed 1 base, and the junction held 7 bases outside the gene matches. In DNA, the CDR3 is TGTGCCAGCAGTCGGACAGGGTGGAAAAGCAATCAGCCCCAGCATTTT. It specifies CASSRTGWKSNQPQHF.

The chain employs TRBV10-3 and TRBJ1-1; no clear D. The CDR3 has 16 residues. V dropped 0 bases and J dropped 3 bases, with 14 bases sitting between them. Germline CDR1 is ENHRY and CDR2 is SYGVKD. This chain's CDR3 is CAISESHGLSDTEAFF. CDR3 DNA sequence: TGTGCCATCAGTGAGTCGCACGGCCTATCGGACACTGAAGCTTTCTTT.

This clonotype was counted many times. V is TRBV7-2 and J is TRBJ1-1; D remains ambiguous. CDR3 length equals 14 residues. Germline CDR1 is SGHTA and CDR2 is FQGNSA. The V gene lost 0 bases and the J gene lost 0 bases, with 5 bases spanning the gap. CDR3 region: CASSLAGLNTEAFF. The CDR3 coding sequence is TGTGCCAGCAGCTTAGCAGGGTTGAACACTGAAGCTTTCTTT. Looking up the rest from reference TRBV7-2 and TRBJ1-1 gives the full variable domain: GAGVSQSPSNKVTEKGKDVELRCDPISGHTALYWYRQSLGQGLEFLIYFQGNSAPDKSGLPSDRFSAERTGGSVSTLTIQRTQQEDSAVYLCASSLAGLNTEAFFGQGTRLTVV.

This rearrangement joins TRBV6-4 to TRBJ2-1, with 12 bases matching TRBD2. Trimming removed 0 bases from V and 6 bases from J; junction bases left unmatched: 0. The CDR3 totals 15 residues. Germline V CDR1 and CDR2: MRHNA, SNTAGT. The CDR3 coding sequence is TGTGCCAGCAGTGACTCGACTAGCGGGAGCAATGAGCAGTTCTTC. Protein: CASSDSTSGSNEQFF.